The rows below give T cell receptor beta chains drawn from one sample of a study of blood T cell repertoires in COVID-19. TCRdb keeps only in-frame clones here, not all; method: immunoSEQ multiplex PCR. The sample lists 160,000 or so clones; more than 75% were seen once. Sample: peripheral blood. The receptors originated from a woman aged 70 to 79 with COVID-19, enrolled during active disease. The CDR3 runs from the conserved cysteine through the conserved F or W.

J,V,CDR3
TRBJ1-6,TRBV4-1,CASSQVGQHDSPLHF
TRBJ2-1,TRBV3-1/TRBV3-2,CASSQAGTQNEQFF
TRBJ1-6,TRBV7-6,CASSLGLDPRNSPLHF
TRBJ2-1,TRBV28,CASTGGGAGFHNEQFF
TRBJ1-6,TRBV12-3/TRBV12-4,CASSDRVQSPLHF
TRBJ2-1,TRBV7-9,CASSANRKTQYNEQFF
TRBJ2-4,TRBV7-8,CASSPGERGGFGAKNIQYF
TRBJ2-6,TRBV7-2,CASSLVGGSGANVLTF
TRBJ1-6,TRBV27,CASTDRGWNSPLHF
TRBJ2-4,TRBV11-2,CASSFTSAKNIQYF
TRBJ2-5,TRBV29-1,CSGKQGQETQYF
TRBJ2-1,TRBV12-3/TRBV12-4,CASSLGGQKQFF
TRBJ1-5,TRBV27,CASSRLRGAQGDNQPQHF
TRBJ1-3,TRBV5-1,CASSLGSYRASGNTIYF
TRBJ2-5,TRBV5-6,CASSFRQETQYF
TRBJ2-2,TRBV3-1/TRBV3-2,CASSPGGRTGELFF
TRBJ1-2,TRBV3-1/TRBV3-2,CASSQPGGYGYTF
TRBJ2-2,TRBV9,CASSVVFGPGELFF
TRBJ1-3,TRBV10-3,CAISDQGNTIYF
TRBJ2-5,TRBV18,CASSLSSGGAAETQYF
TRBJ1-1,TRBV5-1,CASSPIQGASGEAFF
TRBJ2-3,TRBV9,CASSERLRTDTQYF
TRBJ2-1,TRBV7-6,CASSLGTGYNEQFF
TRBJ1-4,TRBV6-5,CASSYNAGANEKLFF
TRBJ2-7,TRBV28,CASIPRDRGYEQYF
TRBJ1-2,TRBV18,CASSPADNYGYTF
TRBJ2-2,TRBV24-1,CATSDPSGGAGTGELFF
TRBJ2-3,TRBV7-9,CASSLASGSGVDTQYF
TRBJ2-7,TRBV4-2,CASSQDSAVTYEQYF
TRBJ1-2,TRBV4-2,CASSQDQAGGRYTF
TRBJ2-5,TRBV4-2,CASSQPQLAGVETQYF
TRBJ2-3,TRBV28,CASTPPLAGATDTQYF
TRBJ1-2,TRBV13,CASSLGPVGGGNDYGYTF
TRBJ2-2,TRBV2,CASSETGAPTGELFF
TRBJ2-1,TRBV10-3,CAISEAGGSYNEQFF
TRBJ1-3,TRBV27,CASSPTGPGQGNTIYF
TRBJ1-1,TRBV7-3,CASSLGGDRAFF
TRBJ2-5,TRBV7-8,CASSSDRGETQYF
TRBJ1-1,TRBV6-5,CASMAERDTEAFF
TRBJ1-2,TRBV28,CASSYAGRDYGYTF
TRBJ1-2,TRBV3-1/TRBV3-2,CASSQGTGDYGYTF
TRBJ2-1,TRBV19,CASTPGGSYNEQFF
TRBJ1-5,TRBV6-1,CASSILGNQPQHF
TRBJ2-1,TRBV6-6,CASSYSWGGPYNEQFF
TRBJ2-3,TRBV29-1,CSAPGGSPDTQYF
TRBJ1-5,TRBV19,CASSIAGSRGGNQPQHF
TRBJ1-3,TRBV11-2,CASTYRQGGTGNTIYF
TRBJ2-7,TRBV18,CASSPQAGGRYEQYF
TRBJ2-5,TRBV2,CASSVHRETQYF
TRBJ1-2,TRBV5-4,CASSSRVGTGFGNGYTF
TRBJ1-1,TRBV5-6,CASSLGLQGTEAFF